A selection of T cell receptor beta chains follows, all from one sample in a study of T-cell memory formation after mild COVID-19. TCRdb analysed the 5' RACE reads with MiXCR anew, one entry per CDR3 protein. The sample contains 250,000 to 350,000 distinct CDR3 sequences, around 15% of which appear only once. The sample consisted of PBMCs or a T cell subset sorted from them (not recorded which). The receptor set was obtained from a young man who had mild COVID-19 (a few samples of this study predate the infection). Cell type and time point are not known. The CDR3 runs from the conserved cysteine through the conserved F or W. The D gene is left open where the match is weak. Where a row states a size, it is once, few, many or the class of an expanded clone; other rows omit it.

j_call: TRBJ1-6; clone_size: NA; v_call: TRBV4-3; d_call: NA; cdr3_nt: TGCGCCAGCAGCCAATTGGGGAGCTCACCCCTCCACTTT; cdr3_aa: CASSQLGSSPLHF
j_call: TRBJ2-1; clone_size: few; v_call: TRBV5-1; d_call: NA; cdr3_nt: TGCGCCAGCAGCATAGGTGACAATAAAAATGAGCAGTTCTTC; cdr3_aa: CASSIGDNKNEQFF
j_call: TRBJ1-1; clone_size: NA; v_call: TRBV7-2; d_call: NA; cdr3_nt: TGTGCCAGCAGCTTCGGGGGGCGCGGGACTGAAGCTTTCTTT; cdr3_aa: CASSFGGRGTEAFF
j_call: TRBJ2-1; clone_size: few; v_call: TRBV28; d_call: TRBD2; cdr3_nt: TGTGCCAGCAGTTTACGCCGGAACTTCGTTCTAGCGGACAATGAGCAGTTCTTC; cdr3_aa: CASSLRRNFVLADNEQFF
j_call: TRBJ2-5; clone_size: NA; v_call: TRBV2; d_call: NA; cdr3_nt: TGTGCCAGCTACCTAGTTAGAGAGACCCAGTACTTC; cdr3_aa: CASYLVRETQYF
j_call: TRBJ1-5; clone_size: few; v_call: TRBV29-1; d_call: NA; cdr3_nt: TGCAGCGTCCAGGGAGATGGCAATCAGCCCCAGCATTTT; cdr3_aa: CSVQGDGNQPQHF
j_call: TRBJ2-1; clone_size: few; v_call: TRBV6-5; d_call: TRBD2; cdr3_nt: TGTGCCAGCAGCGTCCTAGCGGGGGGGCCTGAAGAGCAGTTCTTC; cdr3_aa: CASSVLAGGPEEQFF
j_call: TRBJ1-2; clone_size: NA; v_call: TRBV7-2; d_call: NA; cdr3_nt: TGTGCCAGCAACAGCAGGGCGGACTATGGCTACACCTTC; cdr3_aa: CASNSRADYGYTF
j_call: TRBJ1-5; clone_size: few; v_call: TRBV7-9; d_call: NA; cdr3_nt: TGTGCCAGCAGCCCAACAGGGAGTCAGCCCCAGCATTTT; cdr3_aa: CASSPTGSQPQHF
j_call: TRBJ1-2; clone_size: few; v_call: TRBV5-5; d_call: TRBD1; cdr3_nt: TGTGCCAGCAGCACCGCGGGACAGGGTAACTATGGCTACACCTTC; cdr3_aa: CASSTAGQGNYGYTF
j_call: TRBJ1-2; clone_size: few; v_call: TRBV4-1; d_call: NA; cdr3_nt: TGCGCCAGCAGCCAAGATCGAGTACAGGGCTACTATGGCTACACCTTC; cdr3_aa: CASSQDRVQGYYGYTF
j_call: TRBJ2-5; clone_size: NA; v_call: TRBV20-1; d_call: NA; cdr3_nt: TGCAGTGCTAGTCGGGGGCACCAAGAGACCCAGTACTTC; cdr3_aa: CSASRGHQETQYF
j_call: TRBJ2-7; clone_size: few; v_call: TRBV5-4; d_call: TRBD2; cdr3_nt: TGTGCCAGCAGCTCTGCCCCGGGACTAGCGGGGGGGCCCTACGAGCAGTACTTC; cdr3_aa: CASSSAPGLAGGPYEQYF
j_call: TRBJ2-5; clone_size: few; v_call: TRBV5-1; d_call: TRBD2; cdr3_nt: TGCGCCAGCAGCACTTCCGGGACTAGCCAAGAGACCCAGTACTTC; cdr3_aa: CASSTSGTSQETQYF
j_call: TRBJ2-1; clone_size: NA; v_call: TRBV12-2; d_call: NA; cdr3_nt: TGTGCAAGTCGCCCCGATACTAGCCCAGACTACAATGAGCAGTTCTTC; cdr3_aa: CASRPDTSPDYNEQFF
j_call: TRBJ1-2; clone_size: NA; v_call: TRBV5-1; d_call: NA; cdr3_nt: TGCGCCAGCAGCTTGCCAGCCTCGGGCTATGGCTACACCTTC; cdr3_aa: CASSLPASGYGYTF
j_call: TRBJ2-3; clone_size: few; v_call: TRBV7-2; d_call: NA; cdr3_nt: TGTGCCAGCAGCTTAAATTTTCGGTGGCTTACTACCACAGATACGCAGTATTTT; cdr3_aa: CASSLNFRWLTTTDTQYF
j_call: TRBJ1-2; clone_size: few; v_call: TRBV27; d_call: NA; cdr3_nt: TGTGCCAGCTCCCCGGGGCTGATCACTAACTATGGCTACACCTTC; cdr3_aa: CASSPGLITNYGYTF
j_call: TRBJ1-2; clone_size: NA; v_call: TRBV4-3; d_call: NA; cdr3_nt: TGCGCCAGCAGCCCCATTGTCCTATCTCCCTATGGCTACACCTTC; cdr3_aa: CASSPIVLSPYGYTF
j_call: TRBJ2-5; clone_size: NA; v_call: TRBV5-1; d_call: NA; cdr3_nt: TGCGCCAGCAGTCTCAGGGGGGACAGCCAAGAGACCCAGTACTTC; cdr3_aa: CASSLRGDSQETQYF
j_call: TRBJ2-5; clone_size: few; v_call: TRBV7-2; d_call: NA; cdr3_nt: TGTGCCAGCAGCTTAGAATTCCCCGGGGCAGTAGCATTGACCCAGTACTTC; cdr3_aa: CASSLEFPGAVALTQYF
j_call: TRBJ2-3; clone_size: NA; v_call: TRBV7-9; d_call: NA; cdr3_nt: TGTGCCAGCAGCTTAGAAGTGTCTACCGGCACAGATACGCAGTATTTT; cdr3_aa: CASSLEVSTGTDTQYF
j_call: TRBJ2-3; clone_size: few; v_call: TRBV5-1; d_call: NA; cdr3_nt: TGCGCCAGCAGCCCCGATGATACGCAGTATTTT; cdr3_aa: CASSPDDTQYF
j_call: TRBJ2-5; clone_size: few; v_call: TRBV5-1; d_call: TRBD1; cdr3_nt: TGCGCCAGCAGCTCCGCCGGGACAGGGCCCGAGACCCAGTACTTC; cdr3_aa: CASSSAGTGPETQYF